The present T cell receptor beta chain was sequenced within a study of cytomegalovirus exposure and HLA in healthy donors. Study-wide results and caveats: For most TCR sequences rarity was the rule, although some public TCRs occurred in many donors.

Points on this clone: Its target is unknown.

The repertoire was sequenced with immunoSEQ multiplex PCR; TCRdb's copy has only in-frame clones and lacks some. The sample has 59,000 or so clones, about 88% seen once. Germline values: CDR1 SGHTA, CDR2 FQGNSA. The V gene lost 3 bases and the J gene lost 8 bases, with 16 bases spanning the gap. The CDR3 has 14 residues. The sequenced sample was PBMCs. This receptor was taken from a young woman in good health and CMV-seronegative. The chain is built from TRBV7-2 and TRBJ1-2; possible D gene TRBD1, 5 bases. DNA for the CDR3: TGTGCCAGCAGCTTTACTACGGGGAGGGACGGCTACACCTTC. Protein: CASSFTTGRDGYTF.